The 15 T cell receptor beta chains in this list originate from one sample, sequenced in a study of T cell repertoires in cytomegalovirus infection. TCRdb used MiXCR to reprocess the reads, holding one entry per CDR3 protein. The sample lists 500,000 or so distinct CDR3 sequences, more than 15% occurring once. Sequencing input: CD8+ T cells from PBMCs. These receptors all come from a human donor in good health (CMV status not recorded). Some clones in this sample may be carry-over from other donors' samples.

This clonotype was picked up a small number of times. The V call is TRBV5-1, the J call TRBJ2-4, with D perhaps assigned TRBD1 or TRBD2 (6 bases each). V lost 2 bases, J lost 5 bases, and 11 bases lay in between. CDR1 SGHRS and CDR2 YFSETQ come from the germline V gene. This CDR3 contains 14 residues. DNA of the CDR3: TGCGCCAGCAGCTTCGGGGGCGCGGAAAACATTCAGTACTTC. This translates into CASSFGGAENIQYF.

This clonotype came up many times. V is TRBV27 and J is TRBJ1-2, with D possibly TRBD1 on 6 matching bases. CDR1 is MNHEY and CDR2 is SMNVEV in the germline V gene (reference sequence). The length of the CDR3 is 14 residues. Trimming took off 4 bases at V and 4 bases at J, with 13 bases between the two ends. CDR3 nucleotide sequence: TGTGCCAGCAGTTCTTACGGACAGACCTATGGCTACACCTTC. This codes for CASSSYGQTYGYTF.

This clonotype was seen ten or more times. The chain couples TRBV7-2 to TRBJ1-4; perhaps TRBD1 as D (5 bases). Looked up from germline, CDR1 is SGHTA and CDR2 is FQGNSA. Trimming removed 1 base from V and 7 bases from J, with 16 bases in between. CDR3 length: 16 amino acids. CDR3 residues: CASSLGGEGVGEKLFF. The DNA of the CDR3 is TGTGCCAGCAGCTTAGGGGGCGAGGGAGTAGGTGAAAAACTGTTTTTT.

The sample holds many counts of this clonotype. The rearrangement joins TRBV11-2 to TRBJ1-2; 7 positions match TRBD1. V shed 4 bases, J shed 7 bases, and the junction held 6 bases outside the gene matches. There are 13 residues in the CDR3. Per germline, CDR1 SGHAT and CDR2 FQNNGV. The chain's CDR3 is CASSSIDRVGYTF. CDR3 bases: TGTGCCAGCAGCTCCATAGACAGGGTTGGCTACACCTTC.

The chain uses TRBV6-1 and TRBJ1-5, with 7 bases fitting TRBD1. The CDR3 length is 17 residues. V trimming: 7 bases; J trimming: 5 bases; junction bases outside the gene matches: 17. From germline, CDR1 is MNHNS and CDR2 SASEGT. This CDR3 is CASTLIDRARGYQPQHF. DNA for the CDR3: TGTGCCAGCACTTTAATAGACAGGGCTAGGGGGTATCAGCCCCAGCATTTT.

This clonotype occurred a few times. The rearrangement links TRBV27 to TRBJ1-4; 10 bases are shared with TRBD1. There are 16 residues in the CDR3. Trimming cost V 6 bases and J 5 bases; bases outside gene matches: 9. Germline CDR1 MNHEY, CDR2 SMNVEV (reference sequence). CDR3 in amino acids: CASRSLKGQGNEKLFF. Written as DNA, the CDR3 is TGTGCCAGCAGATCCCTAAAGGGACAGGGGAATGAAAAACTGTTTTTT.

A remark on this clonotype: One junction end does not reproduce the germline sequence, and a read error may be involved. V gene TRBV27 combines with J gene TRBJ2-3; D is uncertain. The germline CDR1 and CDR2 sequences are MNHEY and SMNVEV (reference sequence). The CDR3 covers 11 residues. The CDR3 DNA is TGTGCCAGCAGTTCAACAGATTCGCAGTATTTT. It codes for CASSSTDSQYF.

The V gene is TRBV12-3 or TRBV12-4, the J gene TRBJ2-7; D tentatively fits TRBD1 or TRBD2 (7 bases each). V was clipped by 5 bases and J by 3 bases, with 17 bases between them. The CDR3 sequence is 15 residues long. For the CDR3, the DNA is TGTGCCAGCAGTCTTGACCCCAGGGGGGGCTACGAGCAGTACTTC. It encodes CASSLDPRGGYEQYF.

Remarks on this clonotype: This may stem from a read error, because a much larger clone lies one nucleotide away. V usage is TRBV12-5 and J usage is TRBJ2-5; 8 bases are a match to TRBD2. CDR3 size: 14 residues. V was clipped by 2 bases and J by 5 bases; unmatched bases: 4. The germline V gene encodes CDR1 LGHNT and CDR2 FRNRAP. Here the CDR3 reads CASGLSREGETQYF. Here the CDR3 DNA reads TGTGCTAGTGGTTTGAGCCGGGAGGGGGAGACCCAGTACTTC.

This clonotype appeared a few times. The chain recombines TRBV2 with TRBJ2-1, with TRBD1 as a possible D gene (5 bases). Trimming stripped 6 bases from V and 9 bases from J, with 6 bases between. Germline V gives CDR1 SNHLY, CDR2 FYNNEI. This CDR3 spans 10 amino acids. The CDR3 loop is CASRGREQFF. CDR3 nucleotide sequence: TGTGCCAGCAGGGGGCGTGAGCAGTTCTTC.

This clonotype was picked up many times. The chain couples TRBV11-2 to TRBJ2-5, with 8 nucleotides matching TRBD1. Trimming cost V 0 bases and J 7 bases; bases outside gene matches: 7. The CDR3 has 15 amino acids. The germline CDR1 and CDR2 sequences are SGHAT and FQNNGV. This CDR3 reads CASSLEGRQGWTQYF. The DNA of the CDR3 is TGTGCCAGCAGCTTAGAAGGGAGACAGGGGTGGACCCAGTACTTC.

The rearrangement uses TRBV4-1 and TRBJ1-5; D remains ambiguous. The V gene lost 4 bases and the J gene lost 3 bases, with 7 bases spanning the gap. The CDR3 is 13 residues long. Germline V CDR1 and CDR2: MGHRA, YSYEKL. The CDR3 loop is CASSPTINQPQHF. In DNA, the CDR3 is TGCGCCAGCAGCCCGACTATCAATCAGCCCCAGCATTTT.

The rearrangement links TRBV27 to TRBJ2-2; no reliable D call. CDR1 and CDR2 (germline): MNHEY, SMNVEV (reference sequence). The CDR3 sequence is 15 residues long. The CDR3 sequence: CASTERVANTGELFF. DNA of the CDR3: TGTGCGTCAACCGAGCGTGTAGCGAACACCGGGGAGCTGTTTTTT.

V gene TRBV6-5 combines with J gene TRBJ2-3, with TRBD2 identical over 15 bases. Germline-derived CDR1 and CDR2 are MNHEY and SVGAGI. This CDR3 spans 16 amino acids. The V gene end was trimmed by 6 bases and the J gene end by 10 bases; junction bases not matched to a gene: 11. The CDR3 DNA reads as TGTGCCAGCAGCCGCTATAGGACTAGCGGGGGGGAAGCGCAGTATTTT. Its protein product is CASSRYRTSGGEAQYF.

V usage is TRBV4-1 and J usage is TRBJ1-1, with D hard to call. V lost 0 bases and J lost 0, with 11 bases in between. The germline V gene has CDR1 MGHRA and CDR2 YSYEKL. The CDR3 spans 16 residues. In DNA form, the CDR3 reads TGCGCCAGCAGCCAAGATAGGGCGCTTATGAACACTGAAGCTTTCTTT. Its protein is CASSQDRALMNTEAFF.